Shown below are 20 T cell receptor beta chains from a single sample sequenced in a study of T cells after yellow fever vaccination. TCRdb used MiXCR to reprocess the 5' RACE reads, holding one entry per CDR3 protein. Among about 130,000 distinct CDR3 sequences listed, approximately 7% were seen once. This sample comprised CD4+ T cells sorted from PBMCs, obtained less than 11 days after the first yellow fever vaccination. These receptors were taken from a man younger than 35 who received the YFV17D yellow fever vaccine.

This clonotype was seen a few times. Here the CDR3 reads CATSYRQETQYF. The CDR3 DNA follows: TGTGCCACCTCTTACAGACAAGAGACCCAGTACTTC. The chain employs TRBV7-3 and TRBJ2-5; D remains unclear. Germline V gene data show CDR1 as SGHTA and CDR2 as FQGTGA. The V and J ends lost 10 bases and 2 bases respectively, with 11 bases between them. This CDR3 is 12 amino acids long.

This clonotype occurred many times. The chain uses TRBV15 and TRBJ2-1; 8 positions match TRBD2. This CDR3 is built from 15 residues. Germline V gene sequence: CDR1 LNHNV, CDR2 YYDKDF (reference sequence). The trim removed 0 bases at V and 7 bases at J, leaving 5 bases unmatched. The CDR3 reads CATSRDPSGGNEQFF. CDR3 DNA sequence: TGTGCCACCAGCAGAGATCCTTCGGGAGGGAATGAGCAGTTCTTC.

This clonotype was observed a few times. The rearrangement uses TRBV5-5 and TRBJ2-5; D remains unclear. V lost 4 bases and J lost 3, with 10 bases in between. The CDR3 consists of 13 residues. Germline-derived CDR1 and CDR2 are SGHKS and YYEKEE (reference sequence). CDR3 protein: CASSPGQKETQYF. CDR3 nucleotides: TGTGCCAGCAGCCCTGGGCAGAAAGAGACCCAGTACTTC.

This clonotype has ten or more counts. The chain couples TRBV10-3 to TRBJ1-2; 8 bases map to TRBD1. With 3 bases clipped from V and 6 bases from J, the junction kept 9 bases outside the gene matches. The CDR3 sequence is 15 residues long. CDR1 and CDR2 (germline): ENHRY, SYGVKD. The CDR3 sequence: CAISEAITGGNGYTF. The DNA for the CDR3 is TGTGCCATCAGTGAAGCGATAACAGGGGGAAATGGCTACACCTTC.

This clonotype was seen a few times. The chain has TRBV30 and TRBJ2-3; D is undetermined. The CDR3 consists of 19 residues. V was cut by 2 bases and J by 2 bases, with 26 bases left in between. Germline V gene lookup returns CDR1 GTSNPN and CDR2 SVGIG (reference sequence). CDR3 sequence (DNA): TGTGCCTGGAGTCCCCGAGTGGCCTCTCGTCCCGCGCCCACAGATACGCAGTATTTT. It encodes CAWSPRVASRPAPTDTQYF.

The chain combines TRBV11-1 with TRBJ2-6; D is uncertain. This CDR3 has 19 amino acids. Looked up from germline, CDR1 is SGHAT and CDR2 is FQDESV (reference sequence). The V end lost 1 base, the J end lost 2 bases, and 18 bases lay between the germline ends. DNA of the CDR3: TGTGCCAGCAGCTTAGGATCGGTGACTCCACGCGCTGGGGCCAACGTCCTGACTTTC. Amino acids: CASSLGSVTPRAGANVLTF.

Worth noting for this clonotype: This may be a read error: a much more frequent sequence differs by one nucleotide. The chain joins TRBV4-1 to TRBJ2-5; D may be TRBD1 (6 bases). Germline CDR1 is MGHRA and CDR2 is YSYEKL. The CDR3 has 15 residues. Trimming took 2 bases from V and 5 from J, leaving 15 bases between them. CDR3 protein: CASSQITGYGETQYF. The CDR3 DNA is TGCGCCAGCAGCCAAATCACAGGGTACGGCGAGACCCAGTACTTC.

This clonotype was seen ten or more times. The chain carries TRBV4-1 and TRBJ2-5; TRBD2 agrees at 9 bases. Germline V gives CDR1 MGHRA, CDR2 YSYEKL. J lost 6 bases, V lost 0 bases, and 8 bases had no gene match. This CDR3 has 16 residues. The CDR3 protein is CASSQDVRTSAQTQYF. For the CDR3, the DNA is TGCGCCAGCAGCCAAGACGTAAGGACTAGCGCACAGACCCAGTACTTC.

The chain joins TRBV4-3 to TRBJ2-2, with TRBD1 identical over 9 bases. The CDR3 runs 16 residues. Germline V gene lookup returns CDR1 LGHNA and CDR2 YSLEER. V was clipped by 4 bases and J by 5 bases; unmatched bases: 8. This chain's CDR3 is CASSLFPGQGTGELFF. CDR3 in DNA: TGCGCCAGCAGCCTTTTCCCGGGACAGGGAACCGGGGAGCTGTTTTTT.

This clonotype was counted a few times. The chain joins TRBV3-1 to TRBJ2-1, with D possibly TRBD1 on 6 matching bases. Germline V gene sequence: CDR1 LGHDT, CDR2 YNNKEL (reference sequence). V was shortened by 0 bases and J by 4 bases, with 19 bases between the two germline ends. The CDR3 is 18 residues long. The CDR3, as DNA: TGTGCCAGCAGCCAAGAAAGGAGGTGGGGGCCTACATACAATGAGCAGTTCTTC. Protein sequence: CASSQERRWGPTYNEQFF.

This clonotype showed up many times. The chain is built from TRBV11-2 and TRBJ2-1, with TRBD1 matching over 9 bases. Germline V gives CDR1 SGHAT, CDR2 FQNNGV. J gave up 7 bases and V 5 bases, and 9 bases lay outside the gene matches. This CDR3 comprises 15 residues. CDR3: CASSTPGQGLNEQFF. In nucleotides, the CDR3 is TGTGCCAGCAGCACACCGGGACAGGGCCTGAATGAGCAGTTCTTC.

This clonotype was counted ten times or more. The chain employs TRBV7-2 and TRBJ2-3, with D maybe TRBD1 (6 bases). This CDR3 spans 17 amino acids. In germline, CDR1 is SGHTA, CDR2 FQGNSA. V dropped 3 bases and J dropped 2 bases, with 18 bases sitting between them. In nucleotides, the CDR3 is TGTGCCAGCAGCTTCCTCAGGGGTACTACCCTCACAGATACGCAGTATTTT. This encodes CASSFLRGTTLTDTQYF.

This clonotype came up many times. The chain uses TRBV4-1 and TRBJ2-3; tentative D call: TRBD1 (6 bases). CDR3 length: 15 amino acids. Trimming left V 0 bases short and J 8 bases short, with 15 bases between. The germline V gene encodes CDR1 MGHRA and CDR2 YSYEKL. CDR3 sequence: CASSQEPQTGITQYF. CDR3 DNA sequence: TGCGCCAGCAGCCAAGAACCTCAAACAGGGATTACGCAGTATTTT.

Ten or more counts support this clonotype. V usage is TRBV25-1 and J usage is TRBJ2-4, with 9 bases matching TRBD1. The CDR3 has 15 amino acids. The V gene's germline CDR1 is MGHDK and CDR2 SYGVNS. With V trimmed by 2 bases and J by 4 bases, 3 bases remained unmatched. The CDR3 nucleotides read TGTGCCAGCAGTGAAGCCGGGACAGGGAAAAACATTCAGTACTTC. Its protein is CASSEAGTGKNIQYF.

The sample holds many counts of this clonotype. CDR3 region: CSAGGGTENTEAFF. CDR3 DNA sequence: TGCAGTGCTGGGGGCGGGACTGAGAACACTGAAGCTTTCTTT. V and J are TRBV20-1 and TRBJ1-1, with a weak D call TRBD1 (6 bases). The germline V and J ends were trimmed by 5 bases and 1 base, with 14 bases remaining between them. The germline gives CDR1 DFQATT, CDR2 SNEGSKA (reference sequence). The CDR3 sequence is 14 residues long.

This clonotype was counted at least ten times. The J gene is TRBJ2-5, the V gene TRBV4-2; 8 nucleotides align to TRBD1. CDR1 is LGHNA and CDR2 is YNFKEQ in the germline V gene. The CDR3 has 14 amino acids. J lost 4 bases, V lost 5 bases, and 6 bases had no gene match. Written as DNA, the CDR3 is TGTGCCAGCAGCTTCGGACAGGGCACAGAGACCCAGTACTTC. Encoded protein: CASSFGQGTETQYF.

The chain recombines TRBV20-1 with TRBJ1-1; perhaps TRBD1 as D (5 bases). Per the germline V gene, CDR1 is DFQATT and CDR2 is SNEGSKA (reference sequence). The CDR3 spans 13 residues. Trimming removed 6 bases at V and 1 base at J, with 12 bases between. CDR3 DNA: TGCAGTGCCGGGGGAGGGGCGAACACTGAAGCTTTCTTT. It codes for CSAGGGANTEAFF.

This clonotype was recorded many times. The gene calls are TRBV6-5 and TRBJ1-6; 7 bases agree with TRBD1. The germline V gene encodes CDR1 MNHEY and CDR2 SVGAGI. With 6 bases clipped from V and 4 bases from J, the junction kept 9 bases outside the gene matches. The CDR3 runs to 16 residues. The DNA for the CDR3 is TGTGCCAGCAGCCGGGACAGAAAAACTTATAATTCACCCCTCCACTTT. It translates to CASSRDRKTYNSPLHF.

A remark on this clonotype: This may arise from a read error, as a much more abundant clone is one base away. The rearrangement links TRBV28 to TRBJ2-2; maybe TRBD2 (6 bases). Germline CDR1 and CDR2: MDHEN and SYDVKM. This CDR3 is 15 amino acids long. Trimming left V 3 bases short and J 5 bases short, with 13 bases between. As DNA, the CDR3 is TGTGCCAGCAGTTTTGACGGACGGGGGACCGGGGAGCTGTTTTTT. This gives the protein CASSFDGRGTGELFF.

In its sample, this clonotype was seen many times. The chain carries TRBV5-1 and TRBJ2-7, with TRBD1 matching over 9 bases. CDR3 length: 16 residues. Germline CDR1 SGHRS, CDR2 YFSETQ. V gave up 2 bases and J gave up 2 bases; unmatched junction bases: 8. In nucleotides, the CDR3 is TGCGCCAGCAGCTTTCAAACAGGGGGCATAGCCTACGAGCAGTACTTC. Its translation is CASSFQTGGIAYEQYF.